Detailed here is one T cell receptor beta chain. What it binds is not known. This entry comes from a study of T cell repertoires and Cas9 in healthy adults. Notes on the study in general: SpCas9-reactive regulatory T cells reportedly mitigated SpCas9-reactive effector T cells in vitro.

Some clones are missing from TCRdb's copy, which holds only in-frame ones; the method was immunoSEQ multiplex PCR. The sample shows 20,000 to 25,000 clones, 91% of them seen only once. Trimming shortened V by 6 bases and J by 2 bases, and 17 bases separated the two germline ends. The germline V gene has CDR1 MDHEN and CDR2 SYDVKM. The CDR3 extends over 16 amino acids. This chain connects TRBV28 to TRBJ1-5, with D hard to call. Sequencing was performed on CD4+ effector T cells (CD127+, CD25-, CD137-, CD154-) from PBMCs; culture status not recorded. The sequence derives from a human donor in good health. CDR3 region: CASSPGGLTGNQPQHF. DNA of the CDR3: TGTGCCAGCAGCCCCGGCGGCCTCACGGGCAATCAGCCCCAGCATTTT.